The rows below give T cell receptor beta chains drawn from one sample of a study of shared clonotypes between healthy human individuals. The data were produced by immunoSEQ multiplex PCR, yet TCRdb's version contains in-frame clones alone and is incomplete. The sample lists 500,000 to 550,000 clones; roughly 95% were seen once. Sequenced material: naive CD4+ T cells sorted from blood. All receptors come from a woman aged 25 to 39 in good health. Both conserved end residues are part of each CDR3. D genes are given only for firm matches. Clone size is stated in some rows and not others, as once, few, many or a class when expanded.

d_gene: TRBD2; abundance: NA; len: 14; j_gene: TRBJ2-7; v_gene: TRBV5-1; CDR3aa: CASSLASGSYEQYF; CDR3nt: TGCGCCAGCAGCTTGGCAAGCGGGAGTTACGAGCAGTACTTC
d_gene: TRBD1; abundance: NA; len: 13; j_gene: TRBJ1-2; v_gene: TRBV6-6; CDR3aa: CASSLQGARGYTF; CDR3nt: TGTGCCAGCAGCTTACAGGGGGCGCGGGGCTACACCTTC
d_gene: TRBD2; abundance: few; len: 14; j_gene: TRBJ2-7; v_gene: TRBV7-8; CDR3aa: CASSSREGDYEQYF; CDR3nt: TGTGCCAGCAGCTCACGGGAGGGTGACTACGAGCAGTACTTC
d_gene: NA; abundance: NA; len: 16; j_gene: TRBJ2-3; v_gene: TRBV29-1; CDR3aa: CSAVRGGLRIGDTQYF; CDR3nt: TGCAGCGCCGTTCGGGGTGGACTCCGAATAGGAGATACGCAGTATTTT
d_gene: TRBD1; abundance: NA; len: 13; j_gene: TRBJ1-2; v_gene: TRBV19; CDR3aa: CASSLRQGYGYTF; CDR3nt: TGTGCCAGTAGTCTTCGACAGGGCTATGGCTACACCTTC
d_gene: TRBD1; abundance: NA; len: 14; j_gene: TRBJ2-7; v_gene: TRBV19; CDR3aa: CASSPLVRGPGQYF; CDR3nt: TGTGCCAGTAGCCCCCTGGTCAGGGGGCCGGGGCAGTACTTC
d_gene: TRBD1; abundance: few; len: 14; j_gene: TRBJ1-1; v_gene: TRBV6-4; CDR3aa: CASSDQGADTEAFF; CDR3nt: TGTGCCAGCAGTGATCAGGGGGCAGACACTGAAGCTTTCTTT
d_gene: TRBD2; abundance: once; len: 15; j_gene: TRBJ2-1; v_gene: TRBV7-2; CDR3aa: CASSRGSSGYNEQFF; CDR3nt: TGTGCCAGCAGCCGAGGGTCTAGCGGGTACAATGAGCAGTTCTTC
d_gene: TRBD1; abundance: NA; len: 15; j_gene: TRBJ2-3; v_gene: TRBV19; CDR3aa: CASSQDRVGTDTQYF; CDR3nt: TGTGCCAGTAGTCAGGACAGGGTGGGTACAGATACGCAGTATTTT
d_gene: TRBD1; abundance: NA; len: 16; j_gene: TRBJ1-4; v_gene: TRBV4-1; CDR3aa: CASSQEMRGRSEKLFF; CDR3nt: TGCGCCAGCAGCCAAGAAATGAGGGGGCGAAGTGAAAAACTGTTTTTT